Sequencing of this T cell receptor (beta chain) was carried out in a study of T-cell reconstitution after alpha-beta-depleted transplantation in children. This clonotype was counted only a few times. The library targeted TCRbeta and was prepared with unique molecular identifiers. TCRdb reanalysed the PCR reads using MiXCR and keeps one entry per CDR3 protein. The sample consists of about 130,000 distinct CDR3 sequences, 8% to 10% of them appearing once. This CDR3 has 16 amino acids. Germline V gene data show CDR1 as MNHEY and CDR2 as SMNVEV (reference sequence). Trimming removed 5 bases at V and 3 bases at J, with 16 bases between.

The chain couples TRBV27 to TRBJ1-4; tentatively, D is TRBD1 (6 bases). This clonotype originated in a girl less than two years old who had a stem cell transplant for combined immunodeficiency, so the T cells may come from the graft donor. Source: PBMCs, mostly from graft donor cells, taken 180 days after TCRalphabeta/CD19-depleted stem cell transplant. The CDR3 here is CASSPMWGRANEKLFF. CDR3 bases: TGTGCCAGCAGTCCGATGTGGGGGCGGGCTAATGAAAAACTGTTTTTT.